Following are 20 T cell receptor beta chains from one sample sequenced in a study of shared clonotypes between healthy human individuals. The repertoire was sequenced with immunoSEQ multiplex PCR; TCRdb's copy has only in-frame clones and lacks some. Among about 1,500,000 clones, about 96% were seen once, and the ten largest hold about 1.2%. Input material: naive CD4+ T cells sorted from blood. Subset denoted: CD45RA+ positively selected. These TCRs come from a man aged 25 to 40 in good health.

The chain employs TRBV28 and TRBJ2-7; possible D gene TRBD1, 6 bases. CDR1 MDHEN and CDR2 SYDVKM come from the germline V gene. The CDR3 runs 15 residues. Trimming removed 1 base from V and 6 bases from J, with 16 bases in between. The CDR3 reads CASSLSLSRGGEQYF. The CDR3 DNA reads TGTGCCAGCAGTTTATCTTTATCCAGGGGTGGCGAGCAGTACTTC.

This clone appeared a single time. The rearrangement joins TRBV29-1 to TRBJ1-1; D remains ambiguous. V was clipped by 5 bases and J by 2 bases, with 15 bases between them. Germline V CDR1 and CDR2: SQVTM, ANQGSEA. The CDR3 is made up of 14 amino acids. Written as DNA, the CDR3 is TGCAGCGTTTCTTTCAAATTTGGAAACACTGAAGCTTTCTTT. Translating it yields CSVSFKFGNTEAFF.

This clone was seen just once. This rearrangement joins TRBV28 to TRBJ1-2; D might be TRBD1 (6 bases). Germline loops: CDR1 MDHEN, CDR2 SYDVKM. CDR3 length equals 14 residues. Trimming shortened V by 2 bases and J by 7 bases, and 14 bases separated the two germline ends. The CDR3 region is CASSLPQGLGGYTF. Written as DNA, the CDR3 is TGTGCCAGCAGTTTACCGCAGGGGTTGGGTGGCTACACCTTC.

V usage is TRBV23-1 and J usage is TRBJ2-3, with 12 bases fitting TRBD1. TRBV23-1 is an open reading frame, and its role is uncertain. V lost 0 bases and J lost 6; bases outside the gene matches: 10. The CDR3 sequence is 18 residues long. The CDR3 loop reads CASSQSEPGQGASDTQYF. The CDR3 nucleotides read TGCGCCAGCAGTCAATCCGAACCGGGACAGGGGGCGTCCGATACGCAGTATTTT.

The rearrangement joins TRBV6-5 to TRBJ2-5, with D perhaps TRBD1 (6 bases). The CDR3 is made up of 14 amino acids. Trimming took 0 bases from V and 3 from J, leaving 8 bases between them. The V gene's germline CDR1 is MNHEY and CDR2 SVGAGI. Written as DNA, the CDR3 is TGTGCCAGCAGTTACTCAGGGGGTGAAGAGACCCAGTACTTC. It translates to CASSYSGGEETQYF.

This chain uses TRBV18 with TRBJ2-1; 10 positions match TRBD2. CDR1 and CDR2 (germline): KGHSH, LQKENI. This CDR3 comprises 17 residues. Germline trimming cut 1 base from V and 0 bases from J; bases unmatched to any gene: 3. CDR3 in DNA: TGTGCCAGCTCACCACTCCTAGCGGGGGCCTCCTACAATGAGCAGTTCTTC. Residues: CASSPLLAGASYNEQFF.

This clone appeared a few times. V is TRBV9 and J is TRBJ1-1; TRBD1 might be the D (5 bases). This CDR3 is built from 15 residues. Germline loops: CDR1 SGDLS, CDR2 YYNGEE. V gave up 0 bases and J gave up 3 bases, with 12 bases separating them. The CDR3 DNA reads TGTGCCAGCAGCGTAGGAGGCAGGGAATACACTGAAGCTTTCTTT. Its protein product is CASSVGGREYTEAFF.

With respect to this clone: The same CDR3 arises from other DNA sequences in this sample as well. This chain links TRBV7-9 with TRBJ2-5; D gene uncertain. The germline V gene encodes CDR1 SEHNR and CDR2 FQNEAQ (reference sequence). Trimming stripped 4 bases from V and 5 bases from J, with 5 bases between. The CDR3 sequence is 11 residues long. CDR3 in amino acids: CASSSLETQYF. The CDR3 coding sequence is TGTGCCAGCAGCTCACTGGAGACCCAGTACTTC.

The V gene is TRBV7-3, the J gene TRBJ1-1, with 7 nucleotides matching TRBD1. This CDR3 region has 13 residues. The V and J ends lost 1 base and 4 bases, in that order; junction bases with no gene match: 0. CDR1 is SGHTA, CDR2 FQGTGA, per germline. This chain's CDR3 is CASSLRDSTEAFF. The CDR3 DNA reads TGTGCCAGCAGCTTAAGGGACAGCACTGAAGCTTTCTTT.

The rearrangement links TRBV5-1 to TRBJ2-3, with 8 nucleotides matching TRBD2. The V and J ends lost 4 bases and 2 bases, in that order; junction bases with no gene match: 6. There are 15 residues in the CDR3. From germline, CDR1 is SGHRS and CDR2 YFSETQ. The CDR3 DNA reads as TGCGCCAGCAGCGGACTAGCAGACCCCACAGATACGCAGTATTTT. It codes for CASSGLADPTDTQYF.

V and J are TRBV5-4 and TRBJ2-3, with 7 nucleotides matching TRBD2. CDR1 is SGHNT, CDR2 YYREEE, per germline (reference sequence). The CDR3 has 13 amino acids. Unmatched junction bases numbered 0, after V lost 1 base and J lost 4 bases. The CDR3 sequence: CASSLRGADTQYF. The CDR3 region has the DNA TGTGCCAGCAGCTTGCGGGGGGCAGATACGCAGTATTTT.

DNA for the CDR3: TGTGCCAGCGGGATCAGTTTTCAACCGGCCGAGCAGTACTTC. Its protein product is CASGISFQPAEQYF. The gene calls are TRBV6-5 and TRBJ2-7; no definite D call. Trimming pared 8 bases from V and 6 bases from J, leaving 20 bases between. The CDR3 has 14 residues. Germline assignment: CDR1 MNHEY and CDR2 SVGAGI.

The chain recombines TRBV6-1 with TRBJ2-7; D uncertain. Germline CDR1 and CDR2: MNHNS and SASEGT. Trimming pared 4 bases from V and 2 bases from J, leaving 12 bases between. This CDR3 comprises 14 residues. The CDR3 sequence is CASSGQPKAYEQYF. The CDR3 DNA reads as TGTGCCAGCAGTGGTCAACCTAAAGCCTACGAGCAGTACTTC.

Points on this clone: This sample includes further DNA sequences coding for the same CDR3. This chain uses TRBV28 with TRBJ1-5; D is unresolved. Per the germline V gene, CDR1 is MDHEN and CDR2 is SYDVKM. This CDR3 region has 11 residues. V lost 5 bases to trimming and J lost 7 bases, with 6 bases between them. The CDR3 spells CASSRRQPQHF. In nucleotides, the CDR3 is TGTGCCAGCAGTCGGCGGCAGCCCCAGCATTTT.

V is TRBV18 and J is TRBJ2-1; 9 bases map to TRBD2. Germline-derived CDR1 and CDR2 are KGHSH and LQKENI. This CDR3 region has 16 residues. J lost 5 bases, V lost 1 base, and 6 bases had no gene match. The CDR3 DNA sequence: TGTGCCAGCTCACCACAACTAGCGGGCCCGAACAATGAGCAGTTCTTC. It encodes CASSPQLAGPNNEQFF.

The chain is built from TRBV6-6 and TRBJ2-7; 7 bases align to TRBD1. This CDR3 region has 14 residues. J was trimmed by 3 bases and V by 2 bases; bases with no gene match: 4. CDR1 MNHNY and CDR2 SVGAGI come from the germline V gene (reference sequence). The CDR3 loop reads CASSYPGQNYEQYF. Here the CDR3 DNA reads TGTGCCAGCAGTTACCCGGGACAGAACTACGAGCAGTACTTC.

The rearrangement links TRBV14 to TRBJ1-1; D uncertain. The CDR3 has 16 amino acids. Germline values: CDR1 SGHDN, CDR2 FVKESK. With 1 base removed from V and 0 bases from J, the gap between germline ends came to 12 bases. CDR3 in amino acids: CASSQGWIGMNTEAFF. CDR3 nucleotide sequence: TGTGCCAGCAGCCAAGGATGGATCGGAATGAACACTGAAGCTTTCTTT.

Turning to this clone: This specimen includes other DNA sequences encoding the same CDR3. CDR3 nucleotides: TGCAGCGTCGGTGGGGGGGAAGAGACCCAGTACTTC. Amino acids: CSVGGGEETQYF. The chain joins TRBV29-1 to TRBJ2-5, with 7 bases lining up with TRBD2. Trimming cost V 6 bases and J 3 bases; bases outside gene matches: 4. This CDR3 contains 12 residues. CDR1 is SQVTM, CDR2 ANQGSEA, per germline.

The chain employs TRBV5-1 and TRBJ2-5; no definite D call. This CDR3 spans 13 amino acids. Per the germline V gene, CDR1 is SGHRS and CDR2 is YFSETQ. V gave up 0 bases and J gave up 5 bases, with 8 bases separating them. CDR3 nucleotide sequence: TGCGCCAGCAGCTTGGGGGCGTCCGAGACCCAGTACTTC. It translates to CASSLGASETQYF.

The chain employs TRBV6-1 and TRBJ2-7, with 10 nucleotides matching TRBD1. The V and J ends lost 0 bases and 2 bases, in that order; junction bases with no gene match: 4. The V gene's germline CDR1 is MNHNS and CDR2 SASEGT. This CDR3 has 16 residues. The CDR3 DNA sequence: TGTGCCAGCAGTGAAGCATTTGGACAGGGGGCCTACGAGCAGTACTTC. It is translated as CASSEAFGQGAYEQYF.